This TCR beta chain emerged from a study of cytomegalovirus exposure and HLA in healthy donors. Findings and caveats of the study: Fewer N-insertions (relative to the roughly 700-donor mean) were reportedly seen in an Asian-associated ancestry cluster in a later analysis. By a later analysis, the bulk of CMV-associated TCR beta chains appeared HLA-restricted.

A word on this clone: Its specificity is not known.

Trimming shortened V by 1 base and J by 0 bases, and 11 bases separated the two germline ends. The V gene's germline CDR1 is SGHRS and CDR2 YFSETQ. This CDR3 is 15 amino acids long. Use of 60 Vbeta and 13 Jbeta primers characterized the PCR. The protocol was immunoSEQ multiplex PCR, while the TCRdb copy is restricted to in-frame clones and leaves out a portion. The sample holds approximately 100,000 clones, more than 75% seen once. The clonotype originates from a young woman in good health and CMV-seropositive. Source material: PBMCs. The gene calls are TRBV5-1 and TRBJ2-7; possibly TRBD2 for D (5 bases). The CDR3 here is CASSLRDYLSYEQYF. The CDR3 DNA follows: TGCGCCAGCAGCTTGCGCGACTACCTCTCCTACGAGCAGTACTTC.